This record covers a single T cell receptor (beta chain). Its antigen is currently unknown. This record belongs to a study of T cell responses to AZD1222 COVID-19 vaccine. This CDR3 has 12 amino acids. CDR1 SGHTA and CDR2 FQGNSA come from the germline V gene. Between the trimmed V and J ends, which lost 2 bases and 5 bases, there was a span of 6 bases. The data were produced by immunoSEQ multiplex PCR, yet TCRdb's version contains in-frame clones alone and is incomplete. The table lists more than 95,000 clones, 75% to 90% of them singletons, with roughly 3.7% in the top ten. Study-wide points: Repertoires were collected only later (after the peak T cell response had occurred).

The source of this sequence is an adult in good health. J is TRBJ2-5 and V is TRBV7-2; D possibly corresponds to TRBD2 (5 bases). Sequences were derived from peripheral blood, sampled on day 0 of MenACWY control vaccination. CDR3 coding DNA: TGTGCCAGCAGCTTACTAGCTGAGACCCAGTACTTC. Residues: CASSLLAETQYF.